The next 13 T cell receptor beta chains were all read from a single sample in a study of beta chain features in type 1 diabetes. Reverse transcription of all isolated RNA meant that expressed TCRB transcripts were sequenced. Only in-frame clones appear in the TCRdb table, and some are missing; sequencing was by immunoSEQ multiplex PCR. The sample holds approximately 150,000 clones; around 13% are singletons and the top ten take 1.3%. Study results and limitations: A moderate, significant TCRB CDR3 shortening appeared in type 1 diabetes across four CD4+ subsets.

Antigens for these TCRs are unknown. The sequenced sample consisted of central memory CD4+ T cells from blood. These receptors were taken from a man aged 18 to 35 with type 1 diabetes.

This clone occurred many times. The chain couples TRBV20-1 to TRBJ2-5, with D hard to call. The germline V and J ends were trimmed by 6 bases and 2 bases, with 7 bases remaining between them. The CDR3 runs to 11 residues. In germline, CDR1 is DFQATT, CDR2 SNEGSKA (reference sequence). The CDR3 coding sequence is TGCAGTGCCCCGCGGCAAGAGACCCAGTACTTC. Translated, it gives CSAPRQETQYF.

The chain is built from TRBV18 and TRBJ1-2, with 7 bases identical to TRBD1. The germline V gene has CDR1 KGHSH and CDR2 LQKENI. The CDR3 extends over 15 amino acids. The V and J ends lost 3 bases and 0 bases, in that order; junction bases with no gene match: 4. Here the CDR3 DNA reads TGTGCCAGCTCACCTGCGGGACAGCCTAACTATGGCTACACCTTC. It translates to CASSPAGQPNYGYTF.

This rearrangement joins TRBV18 to TRBJ2-7, with D tentatively TRBD2 (6 bases). Germline V gene sequence: CDR1 KGHSH, CDR2 LQKENI. V was trimmed by 2 bases and J by 6 bases, leaving 11 bases between them. This CDR3 is 13 amino acids long. The CDR3 loop reads CASSPAGSSEQYF. The CDR3 nucleotides are TGTGCCAGCTCACCAGCCGGGAGTTCCGAGCAGTACTTC.

This clone was seen only a few times. The gene calls are TRBV25-1 and TRBJ2-1; the D gene is possibly TRBD2 (5 bases). The CDR3 has 15 residues. With 3 bases removed from V and 1 base from J, the gap between germline ends came to 10 bases. Germline V CDR1 and CDR2: MGHDK, SYGVNS. In DNA, the CDR3 is TGTGCCAGCAGTGACCCCACTAGGTCCTACAATGAGCAGTTCTTC. Protein product: CASSDPTRSYNEQFF.

V and J are TRBV29-1 and TRBJ1-1; TRBD1 matches 10 bases. The CDR3 consists of 12 residues. The V gene end was trimmed by 8 bases and the J gene end by 8 bases; junction bases not matched to a gene: 8. Germline-derived CDR1 and CDR2 are SQVTM and ANQGSEA. CDR3 sequence reads: CSSQGGQGEAFF. The CDR3 nucleotides read TGCAGCTCACAGGGGGGACAGGGGGAAGCTTTCTTT.

This clone turned up a few times. The chain uses TRBV4-1 and TRBJ2-5; the D gene is possibly TRBD1 (6 bases). Germline CDR1 reads MGHRA; CDR2 reads YSYEKL. Trimming took off 1 base at V and 1 base at J, with 19 bases between the two ends. CDR3 length: 18 amino acids. CDR3: CASSQGRPAGDSQETQYF. The DNA of the CDR3 is TGCGCCAGCAGCCAAGGAAGGCCGGCAGGGGATTCCCAAGAGACCCAGTACTTC.

This clone was seen a few times. The chain has TRBV6-4 and TRBJ1-2; 10 bases map to TRBD1. J lost 8 bases, V lost 6 bases, and 6 bases had no gene match. CDR3 length: 13 residues. Germline-derived CDR1 and CDR2 are MRHNA and SNTAGT. The CDR3 coding sequence is TGTGCCAGCAGAGCCCCGGGACAGGGGGGCTACACCTTC. This codes for CASRAPGQGGYTF.

In its sample, this clone was seen a few times. V usage is TRBV30 and J usage is TRBJ1-1; D might be TRBD1 (5 bases). Per the germline V gene, CDR1 is GTSNPN and CDR2 is SVGIG (reference sequence). The CDR3 runs to 14 residues. V lost 0 bases and J lost 0, with 8 bases in between. The CDR3 DNA follows: TGTGCCTGGAGTGTATACAGGATGAACACTGAAGCTTTCTTT. Its translation: CAWSVYRMNTEAFF.

This chain connects TRBV1 to TRBJ1-2; TRBD1 was called by the table and not checked on the DNA. TRBV1 constitutes a pseudogene. The CDR3 sequence is 17 residues long. This CDR3 reads CTRKISGHHQWDYGYTF. In DNA form, the CDR3 reads TGCACCAGAAAAATATCGGGACACCACCAATGGGACTATGGCTACACCTTC.

This rearrangement joins TRBV13 to TRBJ2-7; tentative D call: TRBD1 (5 bases). Germline CDR1 PRHDT, CDR2 FYEKMQ (reference sequence). The CDR3 is 14 residues long. V was cut by 2 bases and J by 7 bases, with 15 bases left in between. CDR3 amino acids: CASSLWGQQREQYF. CDR3 bases: TGTGCCAGCAGCTTATGGGGCCAACAAAGAGAGCAGTACTTC.

Relative to its sample, this clone is medium-sized (0.01 to 0.1%). The DNA of the CDR3 is TGTGCCAGCAGCTTAGGCGGGGGCCCCACAGATACGCAGTATTTT. This codes for CASSLGGGPTDTQYF. This chain links TRBV7-2 with TRBJ2-3, with D perhaps TRBD2 (7 bases). Between the trimmed V and J ends, which lost 1 base and 2 bases, there was a span of 10 bases. The CDR3 runs 15 residues. Germline assignment: CDR1 SGHTA and CDR2 FQGNSA.

This clone was found a few times. The CDR3 DNA follows: TGTGCCAGCAGCTTAGCCCAGCGGGGGGGCGGTGAGCAGTTCTTC. Its translation is CASSLAQRGGGEQFF. The V and J genes are TRBV7-2 and TRBJ2-1, with 10 bases identical to TRBD2. The CDR3 consists of 15 residues. The germline CDR1 and CDR2 sequences are SGHTA and FQGNSA. Trimming cost V 0 bases and J 9 bases; bases outside gene matches: 5.

This clone was seen a handful of times. The genes are TRBV6-1 and TRBJ1-5; 8 nucleotides match TRBD1. The germline CDR1 and CDR2 sequences are MNHNS and SASEGT. The CDR3 sequence is 15 residues long. V gave up 7 bases and J gave up 4 bases; unmatched junction bases: 9. CDR3 residues: CASTIGQGRNQPQHF. The CDR3 region has the DNA TGTGCCAGCACAATCGGACAGGGAAGGAATCAGCCCCAGCATTTT.